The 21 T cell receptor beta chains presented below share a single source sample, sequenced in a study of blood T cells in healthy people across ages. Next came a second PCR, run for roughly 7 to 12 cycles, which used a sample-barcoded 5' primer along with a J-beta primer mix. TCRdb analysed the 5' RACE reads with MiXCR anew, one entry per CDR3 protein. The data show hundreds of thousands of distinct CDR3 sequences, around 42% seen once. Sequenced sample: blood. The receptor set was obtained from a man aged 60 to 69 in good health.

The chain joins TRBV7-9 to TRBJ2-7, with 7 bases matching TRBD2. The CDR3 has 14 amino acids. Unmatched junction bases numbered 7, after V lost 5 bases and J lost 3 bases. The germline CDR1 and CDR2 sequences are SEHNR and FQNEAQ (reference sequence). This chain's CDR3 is CASSDTTSYYEQYF. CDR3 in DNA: TGTGCCAGCAGCGATACGACTAGCTACTACGAGCAGTACTTC. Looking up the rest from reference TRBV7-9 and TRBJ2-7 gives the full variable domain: DTGVSQNPRHKITKRGQNVTFRCDPISEHNRLYWYRQTLGQGPEFLTYFQNEAQLEKSRLLSDRFSAERPKGSFSTLEIQRTEQGDSAMYLCASSDTTSYYEQYFGPGTRLTVT.

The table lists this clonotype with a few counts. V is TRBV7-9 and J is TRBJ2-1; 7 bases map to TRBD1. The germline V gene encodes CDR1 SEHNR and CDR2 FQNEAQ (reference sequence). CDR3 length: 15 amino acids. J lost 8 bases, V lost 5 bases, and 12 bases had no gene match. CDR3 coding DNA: TGTGCCAGCAGCCACCCCCTTCAGGGGACAGATGAGCAGTTCTTC. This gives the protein CASSHPLQGTDEQFF.

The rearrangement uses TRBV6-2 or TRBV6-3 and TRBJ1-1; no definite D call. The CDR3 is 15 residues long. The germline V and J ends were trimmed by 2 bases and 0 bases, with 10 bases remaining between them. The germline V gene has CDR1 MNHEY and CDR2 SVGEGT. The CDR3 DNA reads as TGTGCCAGCAGTTACGGATACTCGGTGAACACTGAAGCTTTCTTT. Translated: CASSYGYSVNTEAFF.

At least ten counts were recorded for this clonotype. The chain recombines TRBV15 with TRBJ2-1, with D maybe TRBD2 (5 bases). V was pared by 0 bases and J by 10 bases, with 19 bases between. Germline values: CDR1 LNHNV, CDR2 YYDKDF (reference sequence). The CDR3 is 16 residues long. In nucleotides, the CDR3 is TGTGCCACCAGCAGAGATGTAGTATCTTGGTCGGGAGAGCAGTTCTTC. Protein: CATSRDVVSWSGEQFF.

The CDR3 DNA sequence: TGTGCCAGCACCCGCGCACCGGATTACTATGGCTACACCTTC. Amino acids: CASTRAPDYYGYTF. This chain links TRBV7-2 with TRBJ1-2; D is undetermined. The CDR3 is 14 residues long. V was shortened by 7 bases and J by 3 bases, with 15 bases between the two germline ends. In germline, CDR1 is SGHTA, CDR2 FQGNSA.

The DNA for the CDR3 is TGCGCCAGCAGCCCTGACCCCGGCAGGGGAATCAACGAGCAGTACTTC. This translates into CASSPDPGRGINEQYF. The chain is built from TRBV5-1 and TRBJ2-7, with a weak D call TRBD1 (6 bases). Trimming took off 4 bases at V and 5 bases at J, with 22 bases between the two ends. CDR3 length: 16 residues. Germline V gene sequence: CDR1 SGHRS, CDR2 YFSETQ. Full variable domain (outside the CDR3, taken from reference TRBV5-1 and TRBJ2-7): KAGVTQTPRYLIKTRGQQVTLSCSPISGHRSVSWYQQTPGQGLQFLFEYFSETQRNKGNFPGRFSGRQFSNSRSEMNVSTLELGDSALYLCASSPDPGRGINEQYFGPGTRLTVT.

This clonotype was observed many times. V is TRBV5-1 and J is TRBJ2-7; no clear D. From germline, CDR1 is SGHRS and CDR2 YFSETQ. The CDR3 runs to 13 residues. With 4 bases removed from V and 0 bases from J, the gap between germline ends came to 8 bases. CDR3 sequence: CASSPIASYEQYF. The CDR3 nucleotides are TGCGCCAGCAGCCCCATCGCCTCCTACGAGCAGTACTTC.

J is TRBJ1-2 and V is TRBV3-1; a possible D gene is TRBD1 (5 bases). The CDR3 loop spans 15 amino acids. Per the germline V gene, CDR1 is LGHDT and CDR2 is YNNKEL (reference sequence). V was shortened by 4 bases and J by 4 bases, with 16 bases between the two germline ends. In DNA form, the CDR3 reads TGTGCCAGCAGCCGGACGACAGTGCGAGGCTATGGCTACACCTTC. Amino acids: CASSRTTVRGYGYTF. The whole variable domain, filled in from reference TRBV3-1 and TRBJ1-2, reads DTAVSQTPKYLVTQMGNDKSIKCEQNLGHDTMYWYKQDSKKFLKIMFSYNNKELIINETVPNRFSPKSPDKAHLNLHINSLELGDSAVYFCASSRTTVRGYGYTFGSGTRLTVV.

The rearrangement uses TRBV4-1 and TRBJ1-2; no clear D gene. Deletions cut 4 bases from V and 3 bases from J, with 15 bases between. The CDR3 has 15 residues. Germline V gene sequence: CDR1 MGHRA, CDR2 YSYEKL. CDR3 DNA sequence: TGCGCCAGCAGCCCAAGACCCAGTGATTACTATGGCTACACCTTC. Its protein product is CASSPRPSDYYGYTF.

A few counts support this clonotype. In DNA, the CDR3 is TGCAGTGCCCAAGGACTAGTTGAGAACGAGCAGTACTTC. Protein product: CSAQGLVENEQYF. The chain uses TRBV20-1 and TRBJ2-7, with 7 bases aligning to TRBD2. CDR1 and CDR2 from the germline V gene are DFQATT and SNEGSKA (reference sequence). V was clipped by 6 bases and J by 5 bases; unmatched bases: 10. This CDR3 spans 13 amino acids.

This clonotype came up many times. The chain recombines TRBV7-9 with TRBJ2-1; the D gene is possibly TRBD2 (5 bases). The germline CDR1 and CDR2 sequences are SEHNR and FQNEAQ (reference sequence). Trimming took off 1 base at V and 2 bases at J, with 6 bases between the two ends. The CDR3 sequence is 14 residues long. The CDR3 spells CASSLVGAYNEQFF. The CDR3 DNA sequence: TGTGCCAGCAGCTTAGTGGGAGCCTACAATGAGCAGTTCTTC.

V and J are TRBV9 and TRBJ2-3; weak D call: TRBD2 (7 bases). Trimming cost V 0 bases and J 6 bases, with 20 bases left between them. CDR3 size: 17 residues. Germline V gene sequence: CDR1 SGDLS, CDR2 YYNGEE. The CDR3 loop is CASSVGHAPGGPDTQYF. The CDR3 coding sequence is TGTGCCAGCAGCGTAGGCCATGCCCCCGGGGGGCCGGATACGCAGTATTTT.

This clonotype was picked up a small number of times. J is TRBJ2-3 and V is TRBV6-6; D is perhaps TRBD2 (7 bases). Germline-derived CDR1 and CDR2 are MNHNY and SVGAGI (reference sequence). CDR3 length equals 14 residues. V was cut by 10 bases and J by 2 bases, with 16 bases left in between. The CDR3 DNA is TGTGCCACCGAGGGGGACTATAACACAGATACGCAGTATTTT. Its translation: CATEGDYNTDTQYF.

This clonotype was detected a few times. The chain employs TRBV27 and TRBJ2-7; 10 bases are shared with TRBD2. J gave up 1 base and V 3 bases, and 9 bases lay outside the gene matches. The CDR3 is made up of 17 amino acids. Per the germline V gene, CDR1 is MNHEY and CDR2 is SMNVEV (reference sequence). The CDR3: CASSLQLPSGGSYEQYF. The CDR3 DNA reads TGTGCCAGCAGTTTGCAATTGCCTAGCGGGGGTTCCTACGAGCAGTACTTC.

CDR3 sequence reads: CASSSTPTGANVLTF. In DNA, the CDR3 is TGTGCCAGCAGTTCAACACCTACTGGGGCCAACGTCCTGACTTTC. This chain uses TRBV7-9 with TRBJ2-6; no clear D. The CDR3 sequence is 15 residues long. Trimming shortened V by 6 bases and J by 2 bases, and 11 bases separated the two germline ends. From germline, CDR1 is SEHNR and CDR2 FQNEAQ (reference sequence).

The CDR3 coding sequence is TGTGCCAGCAGTTTGCTGACAGGGGGCTACGAGCAGTACTTC. Translating it yields CASSLLTGGYEQYF. This sequence joins TRBV12-3 or TRBV12-4 and TRBJ2-7; 9 nucleotides align to TRBD1. The J segment lost 3 bases and the V segment lost 3 bases, leaving 3 bases of the junction unmatched. The CDR3 is made up of 14 amino acids.

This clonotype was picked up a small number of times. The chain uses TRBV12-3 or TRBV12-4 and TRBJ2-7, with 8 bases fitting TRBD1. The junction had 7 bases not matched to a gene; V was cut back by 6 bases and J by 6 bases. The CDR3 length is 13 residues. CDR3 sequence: CASRVAGGGEQYF. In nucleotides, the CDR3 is TGTGCCAGCAGGGTAGCAGGGGGCGGCGAGCAGTACTTC.

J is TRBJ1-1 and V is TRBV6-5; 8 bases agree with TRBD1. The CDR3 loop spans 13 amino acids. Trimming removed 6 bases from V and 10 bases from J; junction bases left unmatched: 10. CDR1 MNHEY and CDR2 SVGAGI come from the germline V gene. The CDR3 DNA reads TGTGCCAGCAGCCCCGGACAGGGTAGACGAGCTTTCTTT. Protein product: CASSPGQGRRAFF.

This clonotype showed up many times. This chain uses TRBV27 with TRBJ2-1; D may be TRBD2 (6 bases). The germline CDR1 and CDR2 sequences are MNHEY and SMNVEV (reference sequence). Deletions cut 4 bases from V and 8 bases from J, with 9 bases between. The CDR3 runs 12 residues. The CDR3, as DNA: TGTGCCAGCAGTTCCTCGGGGGATGAGCAGTTCTTC. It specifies CASSSSGDEQFF.

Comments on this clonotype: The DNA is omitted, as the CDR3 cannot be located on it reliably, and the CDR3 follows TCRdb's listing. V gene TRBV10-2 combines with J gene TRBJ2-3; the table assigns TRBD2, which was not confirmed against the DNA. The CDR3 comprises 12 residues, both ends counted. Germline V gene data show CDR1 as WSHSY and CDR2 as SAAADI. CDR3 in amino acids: CASSGGLSGQYF.

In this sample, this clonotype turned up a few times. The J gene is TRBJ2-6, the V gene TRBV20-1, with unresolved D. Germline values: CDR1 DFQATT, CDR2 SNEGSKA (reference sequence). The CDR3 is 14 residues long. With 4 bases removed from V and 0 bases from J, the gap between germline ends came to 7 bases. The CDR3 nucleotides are TGCAGTGCTAAGGGTAACTCTGGGGCCAACGTCCTGACTTTC. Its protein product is CSAKGNSGANVLTF.